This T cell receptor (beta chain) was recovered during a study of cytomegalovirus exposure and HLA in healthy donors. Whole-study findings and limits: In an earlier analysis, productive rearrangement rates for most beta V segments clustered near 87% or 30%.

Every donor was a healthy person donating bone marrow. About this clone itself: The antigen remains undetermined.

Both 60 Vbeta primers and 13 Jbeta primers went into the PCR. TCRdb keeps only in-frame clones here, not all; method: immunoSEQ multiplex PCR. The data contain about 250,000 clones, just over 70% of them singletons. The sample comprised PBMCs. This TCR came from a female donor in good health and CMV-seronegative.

The CDR3 DNA reads TGTGCCATCAGTGCCAGGGGGCAGGGGAGTGGCTACACCTTC. It yields the protein CAISARGQGSGYTF. This chain links TRBV10-3 with TRBJ1-2; 8 bases agree with TRBD1. CDR1 and CDR2 from the germline V gene are ENHRY and SYGVKD. J lost 7 bases, V lost 4 bases, and 8 bases had no gene match. The CDR3 sequence is 14 residues long.